These 19 T cell receptor beta chains were sequenced from one sample in a study of T cell repertoires in cytomegalovirus infection. TCRdb redid the calling of the reads with MiXCR, one entry per CDR3 protein. The sample consists of hundreds of thousands of distinct CDR3 sequences, roughly 18% of them appearing once. Source material: PBMCs. These receptors originate from a human donor in good health (CMV status not recorded). Some clones in this sample may be carry-over from other donors' samples.

This clonotype was counted a few times. The J gene is TRBJ1-1, the V gene TRBV28, with no clear D. V was shortened by 7 bases and J by 9 bases, with 12 bases between the two germline ends. There are 11 residues in the CDR3. CDR1 is MDHEN and CDR2 is SYDVKM in the germline V gene. CDR3 sequence reads: CASISNVKAFF. The CDR3 coding sequence is TGTGCCAGCATCTCCAACGTGAAAGCTTTCTTT.

Ten or more counts support this clonotype. V gene TRBV7-2 combines with J gene TRBJ2-1; 10 bases match TRBD2. Trimming removed 3 bases from V and 16 bases from J; junction bases left unmatched: 12. In germline, CDR1 is SGHTA, CDR2 FQGNSA. CDR3 length: 14 residues. The CDR3 DNA follows: TGTGCCAGCAGCTTGGATCCTAGCGGGAGAAAGGACTTCTTC. It yields the protein CASSLDPSGRKDFF.

The rearrangement links TRBV14 to TRBJ2-7, with D uncertain. V shed 0 bases and J shed 4 bases, with 16 bases lying between them. This CDR3 has 16 amino acids. Germline V gives CDR1 SGHDN, CDR2 FVKESK. Here the CDR3 reads CASSQEAGVGRYEQYF. In DNA, the CDR3 is TGTGCCAGCAGCCAAGAGGCAGGAGTAGGTAGATACGAGCAGTACTTC.

This clonotype was found many times. Sequence at one end of the junction differs from germline and may be a read error. The chain joins TRBV12-3 or TRBV12-4 to TRBJ2-7, with 8 bases matching TRBD2. The CDR3 runs to 14 residues. CDR3 in amino acids: CASSLAAGASEQYF. The CDR3 coding sequence is TGTGCCAGCAGTCTAGCAGCGGGAGCCTCCGAGCAGTACTTC.

The rearrangement uses TRBV29-1 and TRBJ1-2; D ambiguous. The CDR3 runs 11 residues. V shed 7 bases and J shed 6 bases, with 12 bases lying between them. The germline V gene encodes CDR1 SQVTM and CDR2 ANQGSEA. The CDR3 DNA reads as TGCAGCGCGCGTGGACCAGATGGCTACACCTTC. Its protein product is CSARGPDGYTF.

The sample holds many counts of this clonotype. The chain joins TRBV7-2 to TRBJ2-7; 8 bases map to TRBD2. This CDR3 region has 15 residues. Germline CDR1 SGHTA, CDR2 FQGNSA. The V gene end was trimmed by 5 bases and the J gene end by 6 bases; junction bases not matched to a gene: 12. CDR3 sequence: CASSLNGVSGVEQYF. As DNA, the CDR3 is TGTGCCAGCAGCCTAAACGGGGTTAGCGGGGTCGAGCAGTACTTC.

This chain connects TRBV28 to TRBJ1-1; D may be TRBD1 (6 bases). CDR1 and CDR2 (germline): MDHEN, SYDVKM. This CDR3 region has 12 residues. V lost 2 bases, J lost 10 bases, and 11 bases lay in between. DNA for the CDR3: TGTGCCAGCAGTTTACTCACAGGGCTAGCTTTCTTT. Amino acids: CASSLLTGLAFF.

The chain combines TRBV12-3 or TRBV12-4 with TRBJ2-5; D might be TRBD1 (5 bases). This CDR3 comprises 14 residues. V lost 0 bases and J 7 bases, leaving 12 bases between the germline ends. CDR3 loop: CASSLAAGSGTQYF. The DNA of the CDR3 is TGTGCCAGCAGTTTAGCTGCAGGGTCTGGGACCCAGTACTTC.

The chain recombines TRBV11-2 with TRBJ1-4; D not resolved. CDR3 size: 13 residues. Germline loops: CDR1 SGHAT, CDR2 FQNNGV. The V end was cut by 3 bases, the J end by 8 bases, with 10 bases between. The CDR3: CASSFKGFEKLFF. The CDR3 DNA is TGTGCCAGCAGCTTCAAGGGTTTCGAAAAACTGTTTTTT.

In this sample, this clonotype turned up a few times. The V and J genes are TRBV2 and TRBJ1-2; a weak D match, TRBD1 (5 bases). With 0 bases removed from V and 6 bases from J, the gap between germline ends came to 5 bases. Per the germline V gene, CDR1 is SNHLY and CDR2 is FYNNEI. CDR3 size: 12 residues. CDR3 DNA sequence: TGTGCCAGCAGTGAAGCACAGGATGGCTACACCTTC. Translating gives CASSEAQDGYTF.

This clonotype came up many times. Here the CDR3 reads CASSPVYNEQFF. As DNA, the CDR3 is TGTGCCAGCAGCCCCGTATACAATGAGCAGTTCTTC. This rearrangement joins TRBV7-2 to TRBJ2-1; D uncertain. This CDR3 contains 12 residues. Trimming shortened V by 5 bases and J by 4 bases, and 6 bases separated the two germline ends. Germline assignment: CDR1 SGHTA and CDR2 FQGNSA.

This clonotype was seen ten or more times. V is TRBV7-2 and J is TRBJ1-5, with TRBD1 as a possible D gene (6 bases). V lost 4 bases and J lost 7, with 14 bases in between. Germline-derived CDR1 and CDR2 are SGHTA and FQGNSA. The length of the CDR3 is 14 residues. This CDR3 is CASSSGGLGQPQHF. The DNA for the CDR3 is TGTGCCAGCAGCTCCGGGGGGCTGGGACAGCCCCAGCATTTT.

This clonotype was picked up a small number of times. The genes are TRBV4-1 and TRBJ2-1, with 10 bases identical to TRBD2. CDR3 length: 16 residues. Germline V gene data show CDR1 as MGHRA and CDR2 as YSYEKL. V shed 1 base and J 2 bases; nucleotides not matched to a gene: 2. For the CDR3, the DNA is TGCGCCAGCAGCCAAGTACTAGCGGGACCCTACAATGAGCAGTTCTTC. It specifies CASSQVLAGPYNEQFF.

A few counts support this clonotype. The V call is TRBV7-2, the J call TRBJ1-2; a weak D match, TRBD1 (5 bases). There are 15 residues in the CDR3. Trimming took 6 bases from V and 4 from J, leaving 18 bases between them. Looked up from germline, CDR1 is SGHTA and CDR2 is FQGNSA. For the CDR3, the DNA is TGTGCCAGCAGGCCTTCAGGGAGGGACGGCTATGGCTACACCTTC. Translated: CASRPSGRDGYGYTF.

This chain uses TRBV12-3 or TRBV12-4 with TRBJ2-1; 9 bases match TRBD2. The trim removed 3 bases at V and 8 bases at J, leaving 20 bases unmatched. The CDR3 length is 19 residues. The CDR3 sequence is CASSFPTAGGPKKVDEQFF. The CDR3 bases are TGTGCCAGCAGTTTTCCTACGGCGGGGGGGCCCAAGAAAGTGGATGAGCAGTTCTTC.

The chain recombines TRBV10-3 with TRBJ2-5; unclear D gene. Germline assignment: CDR1 ENHRY and CDR2 SYGVKD. The length of the CDR3 is 14 residues. V lost 0 bases and J 1 base, leaving 6 bases between the germline ends. The CDR3 bases are TGTGCCATCAGTGAGTCCGCAGCCCAAGAGACCCAGTACTTC. It yields the protein CAISESAAQETQYF.

This clonotype has a handful of counts. The genes are TRBV7-8 and TRBJ1-3, with a weak D call TRBD1 (5 bases). The CDR3 consists of 16 residues. The V and J ends lost 3 bases and 4 bases respectively, with 16 bases between them. CDR1 SGHVS and CDR2 FQNEAQ come from the germline V gene. CDR3: CASSLWAGTQGNTIYF. The CDR3 bases are TGTGCCAGCAGCTTGTGGGCCGGGACGCAGGGAAACACCATATATTTT.

This clonotype showed up many times. V gene TRBV7-2 combines with J gene TRBJ2-3, with D uncertain. Germline V CDR1 and CDR2: SGHTA, FQGNSA. The CDR3 extends over 14 amino acids. The V end was cut by 3 bases, the J end by 0 bases, with 7 bases between. The CDR3 DNA is TGTGCCAGCAGCTTGCGCAGAAGCACAGATACGCAGTATTTT. Encoded protein: CASSLRRSTDTQYF.

In its sample, this clonotype was seen many times. The chain joins TRBV12-3 or TRBV12-4 to TRBJ2-7; TRBD1 matches at 10 bases. V lost 6 bases, J lost 2 bases, and 7 bases stayed unmatched. This CDR3 is built from 15 residues. This CDR3 is CASSRGQGTTYEQYF. In DNA form, the CDR3 reads TGTGCCAGCAGCCGGGGACAGGGGACCACCTACGAGCAGTACTTC.